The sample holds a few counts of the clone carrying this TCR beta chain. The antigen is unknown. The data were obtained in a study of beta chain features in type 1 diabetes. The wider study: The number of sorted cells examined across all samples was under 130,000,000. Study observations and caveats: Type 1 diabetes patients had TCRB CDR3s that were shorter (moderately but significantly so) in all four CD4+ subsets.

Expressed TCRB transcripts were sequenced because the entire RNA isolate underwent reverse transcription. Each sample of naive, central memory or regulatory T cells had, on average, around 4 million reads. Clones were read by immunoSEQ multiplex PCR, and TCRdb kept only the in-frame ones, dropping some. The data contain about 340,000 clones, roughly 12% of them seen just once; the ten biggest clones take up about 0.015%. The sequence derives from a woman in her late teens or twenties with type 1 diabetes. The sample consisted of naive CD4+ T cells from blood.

The DNA of the CDR3 is TGTGCCAGCAGCCCGAATCTCGGGACAGGGGTTGGCCATGAGCAGTTCTTC. The encoded protein is CASSPNLGTGVGHEQFF. This chain joins TRBV5-4 and TRBJ2-1; 10 nucleotides line up with TRBD1. The CDR3 is 17 amino acids. With V trimmed by 4 bases and J by 8 bases, 15 bases remained unmatched. CDR1 SGHNT and CDR2 YYREEE come from the germline V gene (reference sequence).